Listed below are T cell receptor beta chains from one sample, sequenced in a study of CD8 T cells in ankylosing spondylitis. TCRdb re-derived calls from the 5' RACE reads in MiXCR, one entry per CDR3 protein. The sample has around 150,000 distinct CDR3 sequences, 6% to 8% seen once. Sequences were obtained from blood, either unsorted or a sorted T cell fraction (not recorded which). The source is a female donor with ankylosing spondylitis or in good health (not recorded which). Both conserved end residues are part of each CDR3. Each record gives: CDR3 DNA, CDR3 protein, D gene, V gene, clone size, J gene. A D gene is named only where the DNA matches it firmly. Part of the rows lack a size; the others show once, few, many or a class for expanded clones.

TGCAGTGCTAGTTCAGTTCTCAATAGTATCCAAGAGACCCAGTACTTC CSASSVLNSIQETQYF - TRBV20-1 many TRBJ2-5
TGCAGTGCCCGGGACGAGCGGAACTCCTACAATGAGCAGTTCTTC CSARDERNSYNEQFF - TRBV20-1 many TRBJ2-1
TGTGCCAGCAGCTCCGACGTCCTCATGGGCTACACCTTC CASSSDVLMGYTF - TRBV7-9 - TRBJ1-2
TGTGCCAGCGGGGGGGACAATTCACCCCTCCACTTT CASGGDNSPLHF - TRBV2 few TRBJ1-6
TGCGCCAGCAGCCAGGCTGAAGGGGCTCGGTTTTTT CASSQAEGARFF - TRBV4-1 many TRBJ2-2
TGTGCCAGCAGCCTATGGAGGGATTCTGGGGCCAACGTCCTGACTTTC CASSLWRDSGANVLTF - TRBV28 many TRBJ2-6
TGTGCCAGCAGCGCTGGACAGGGAAACTATGGCTACACCTTC CASSAGQGNYGYTF TRBD1 TRBV7-6 many TRBJ1-2
TGTGCCAGTAGTATCGGAGGACAGGGGACCTACGAGCAGTACTTC CASSIGGQGTYEQYF TRBD1 TRBV19 many TRBJ2-7
TGTGCCAGCAGCCCTGGGGTCACTGAAGCTTTCTTT CASSPGVTEAFF - TRBV7-9 many TRBJ1-1
TGTGCCAGCAGAGTGAGGGGACAGATGGAGATTATGAACACTGAAGCTTTCTTT CASRVRGQMEIMNTEAFF TRBD1 TRBV27 many TRBJ1-1
TGCAGTGCTAGGAGCAGCGGGCAAGAGACCCAGTACTTC CSARSSGQETQYF - TRBV20-1 many TRBJ2-5
TGTGCCACCACGGGACTAGCGGGTAATGCAGATACGCAGTATTTT CATTGLAGNADTQYF TRBD2 TRBV6-2/TRBV6-3 many TRBJ2-3
TGCGCCAGCAGCCAAGTAGCCAGTTATGGCTACACCTTC CASSQVASYGYTF - TRBV4-1 many TRBJ1-2
TGTGCCAGCAGTTCAGGGGATCGCACTGAAGCTTTCTTT CASSSGDRTEAFF - TRBV28 many TRBJ1-1
TGCAGCGTGGGGGCGTCCTACAATGAGCAGTTCTTC CSVGASYNEQFF - TRBV29-1 many TRBJ2-1
TGTGCCAGCAGCGTAGGAGGGACTGCCTCCTACGAGCAGTACTTC CASSVGGTASYEQYF - TRBV9 few TRBJ2-7
TGTGCCAGTTACCCTGGACAGGGGATCGACACCGGGGAGCTGTTTTTT CASYPGQGIDTGELFF TRBD1 TRBV27 - TRBJ2-2
TGCAGTGCTGCTCCAGGGTCTTCTGGAAACACCATATATTTT CSAAPGSSGNTIYF - TRBV20-1 many TRBJ1-3
TGCGCCAGCAGCCCGTCCCTTAGGGACGGTCCCTCCTATGGCTACACCTTC CASSPSLRDGPSYGYTF - TRBV5-1 - TRBJ1-2
TGTGCGAGCACAAGGGGGTCGGCTAACTATGGCTACACCTTC CASTRGSANYGYTF - TRBV5-6 many TRBJ1-2
TGTGCCAGCAGCTTAGACAGGGGGAATGAAAAACTGTTTTTT CASSLDRGNEKLFF TRBD1 TRBV11-2 many TRBJ1-4
TGTGCCAGCAGTTTAGCTGGGTTGGGTGCCACTGAAGCTTTCTTT CASSLAGLGATEAFF - TRBV12-3/TRBV12-4 many TRBJ1-1
TGTGCCACCAGCAGAGATCGCTTAGCAAACTATGGCTACACCTTC CATSRDRLANYGYTF - TRBV15 many TRBJ1-2
TGTGCCAGCAGTCGGGAATCCCCTTACACCGGGGAGCTGTTTTTT CASSRESPYTGELFF - TRBV12-3/TRBV12-4 many TRBJ2-2
TGTGCCACCGGGTCCCAAGAGACCCAGTACTTC CATGSQETQYF - TRBV10-3 many TRBJ2-5
TGTGCCAGCAGCTCCGACGGACAGGGCAACCATTATATCTATGGCTACACCTTC CASSSDGQGNHYIYGYTF TRBD1 TRBV11-1 - TRBJ1-2
TGTGCCAGCAGAGGGGGCTGGAGCACAGATACGCAGTATTTT CASRGGWSTDTQYF TRBD1 TRBV7-2 many TRBJ2-3
TGCAGCGTTGAAAACAAGCGGGGGGGCCGATCCTACGAGCAGTACTTC CSVENKRGGRSYEQYF TRBD2 TRBV29-1 few TRBJ2-7
TGTGCCAGCACCCACCGGACCTTGAACACTGAAGCTTTCTTT CASTHRTLNTEAFF - TRBV12-3/TRBV12-4 few TRBJ1-1
TGCAGCGTCCGGACAGGGGTTAACACCGGGGAGCTGTTTTTT CSVRTGVNTGELFF TRBD1 TRBV29-1 many TRBJ2-2
TGTGCCAGCAGTTTTGTGGGTTATGGCTACACCTTC CASSFVGYGYTF - TRBV12-3/TRBV12-4 many TRBJ1-2
TGTGCCAGCAGTTTTCTCGGACAGGGTCGATGGGGGAACACTGAAGCTTTCTTT CASSFLGQGRWGNTEAFF TRBD1 TRBV12-3/TRBV12-4 many TRBJ1-1
TGTGCCAGCAGCTTAGGGACAGGGGATGTGGAAGCTTTCTTT CASSLGTGDVEAFF TRBD1 TRBV7-9 few TRBJ1-1
TGCGCCAGCAGCTCCGGGCCCCAAGAGACCCAGTACTTC CASSSGPQETQYF - TRBV5-1 many TRBJ2-5
TGTGCCAGCAGTTCACAGGGGTATGGCTACACCTTC CASSSQGYGYTF TRBD1 TRBV28 many TRBJ1-2
TGTGCCAGCAGTTTGGGGGTCCATCAGCCCCAGCATTTT CASSLGVHQPQHF - TRBV28 many TRBJ1-5
TGCGCCAGCAGCCAAGGACAGAGATCGGACACTGAAGCTTTCTTT CASSQGQRSDTEAFF - TRBV4-3 many TRBJ1-1
TGTGCCAGCAGTCGGATTTTGGATGGCTACACCTTC CASSRILDGYTF - TRBV12-3/TRBV12-4 many TRBJ1-2
TGTGCCATCAGTGAACCATCAGGACAGGGTACGAACACTGAAGCTTTCTTT CAISEPSGQGTNTEAFF TRBD1 TRBV10-3 many TRBJ1-1
TGCAGCGTTAATCGAAAGTGGGGCACTGAAGCTTTCTTT CSVNRKWGTEAFF - TRBV29-1 many TRBJ1-1
TGCGCCAGCAGCCTGGCGGGGTTTAACTATGGCTACACCTTC CASSLAGFNYGYTF - TRBV5-1 many TRBJ1-2
TGCGCCAGCAGCTTGGTGCAAGCTGGGGCCAACGTCCTGACTTTC CASSLVQAGANVLTF - TRBV5-1 many TRBJ2-6
TGTGCCAGCAGCCTCGACAGGCAAGAGACCCAGTACTTC CASSLDRQETQYF - TRBV7-8 many TRBJ2-5
TGTGCCAGCAGTTTAAATATAAAGGCCAGAAGGTTTGATACGCAGTATTTT CASSLNIKARRFDTQYF - TRBV12-3/TRBV12-4 many TRBJ2-3
TGTGCCAGCAGCCAAGGACTAGTTCCTCCAGATACGCAGTATTTT CASSQGLVPPDTQYF - TRBV4-2 many TRBJ2-3